These 5 T cell receptor beta chains were sequenced from one sample in a study of OX40 agonist ivuxolimab in advanced cancers. Data came from immunoSEQ multiplex PCR; TCRdb stores just in-frame clones and leaves some out. The sample has about 61,000 clones; 83% are singletons. This material consisted of CD4+ or CD8+ T cells sorted from blood, taken in a trial of the OX40 agonist ivuxolimab. The receptor set was obtained from an adult with an advanced solid tumor such as melanoma, head and neck, liver or kidney cancer.

The V call is TRBV21-1, the J call TRBJ2-2; the table's D call, TRBD1, was not checked against the DNA. TRBV21-1 is recorded as a pseudogene. This CDR3 contains 16 residues. CDR3 DNA: TGTGCCAGCAGCAAAAGGGGCGGCAGCTCGTGCAGGGAGCTGTTTTTT. This gives the protein CASSKRGGSSCRELFF.

V is TRBV5-4 and J is TRBJ2-2; D gene ambiguous. This CDR3 has 13 residues. The ends were cut back, 2 bases at V and 3 bases at J, with 5 bases in the middle. Germline CDR1 SGHNT, CDR2 YYREEE (reference sequence). The DNA for the CDR3 is TGTGCCAGCAGCTTTTCTGACACCGGGGAGCTGTTTTTT. Its translation: CASSFSDTGELFF.

V gene TRBV7-9 combines with J gene TRBJ1-6; TRBD1 matches at 7 bases. CDR1 and CDR2 (germline): SEHNR, FQNEAQ (reference sequence). This CDR3 spans 14 amino acids. Unmatched junction bases numbered 4, after V lost 5 bases and J lost 6 bases. This chain's CDR3 is CASSPGTVNSPLHF. The CDR3 DNA reads as TGTGCCAGCAGCCCCGGGACAGTTAATTCACCCCTCCACTTT.

The chain couples TRBV11-3 to TRBJ1-1; no clear D. CDR1 and CDR2 from the germline V gene are SGHNT and YENEEA. Trimming took 5 bases from V and 0 from J, leaving 16 bases between them. CDR3 length: 16 amino acids. The CDR3 bases are TGTGCCAGCAGCCCCCAGGCGACGGCGCTGAACACTGAAGCTTTCTTT. This codes for CASSPQATALNTEAFF.

V usage is TRBV2 and J usage is TRBJ1-1, with D hard to call. The germline gives CDR1 SNHLY, CDR2 FYNNEI. The CDR3 runs 12 residues. Trimming took 4 bases from V and 6 from J, leaving 9 bases between them. The CDR3 region has the DNA TGTGCCAGCAGTGGAAGGTCAGCTGAAGCTTTCTTT. This translates into CASSGRSAEAFF.